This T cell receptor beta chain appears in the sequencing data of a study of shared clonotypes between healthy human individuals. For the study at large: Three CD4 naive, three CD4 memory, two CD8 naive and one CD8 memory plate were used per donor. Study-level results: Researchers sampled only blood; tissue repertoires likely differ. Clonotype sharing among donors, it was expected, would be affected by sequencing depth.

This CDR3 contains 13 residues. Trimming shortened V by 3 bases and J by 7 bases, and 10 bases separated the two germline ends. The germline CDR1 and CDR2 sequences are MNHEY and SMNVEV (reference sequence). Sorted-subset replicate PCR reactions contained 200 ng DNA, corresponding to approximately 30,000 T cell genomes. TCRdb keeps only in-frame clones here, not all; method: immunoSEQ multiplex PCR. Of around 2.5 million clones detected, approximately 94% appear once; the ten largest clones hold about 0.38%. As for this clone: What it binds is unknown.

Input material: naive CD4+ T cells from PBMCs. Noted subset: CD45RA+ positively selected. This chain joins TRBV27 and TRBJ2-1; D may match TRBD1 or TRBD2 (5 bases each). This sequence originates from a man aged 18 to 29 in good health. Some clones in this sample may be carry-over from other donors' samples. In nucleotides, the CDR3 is TGTGCCAGCAGTTTGGGGGTATTTAATGAGCAGTTCTTC. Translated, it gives CASSLGVFNEQFF.